What follows are 15 T cell receptor beta chains derived from one specimen sequenced in a study of cytomegalovirus exposure and HLA in healthy donors. A multiplex PCR was run with 60 Vbeta primers and 13 Jbeta primers. The data were produced by immunoSEQ multiplex PCR, yet TCRdb's version contains in-frame clones alone and is incomplete. In the table there are approximately 100,000 clones, roughly three quarters of which are singletons. The sample comprised PBMCs. The receptors were sampled from a man in his forties in good health and CMV-seropositive.

This clone has a handful of counts. The chain couples TRBV5-1 to TRBJ1-1, with D tentatively TRBD1 (5 bases). The germline V and J ends were trimmed by 4 bases and 2 bases, with 12 bases remaining between them. Per germline, CDR1 SGHRS and CDR2 YFSETQ. The CDR3 contains 14 residues. The CDR3 DNA reads as TGCGCCAGCAGCCCGATGGGGGGTAACACTGAAGCTTTCTTT. Translating gives CASSPMGGNTEAFF.

Concerning this clone itself: A read error may account for a junction end that differs from germline. The gene calls are TRBV7-2 and TRBJ2-7, with 10 bases identical to TRBD2. This CDR3 has 13 residues. From germline, CDR1 is SGHTA and CDR2 FQGNSA. The CDR3 region is CASSLAGEYEQYF. CDR3 nucleotide sequence: TGTGCCAGCAGCCTAGCGGGAGAGTACGAGCAGTACTTC.

The chain has TRBV10-3 and TRBJ2-5; the D gene is possibly TRBD1 (5 bases). V was pared by 0 bases and J by 7 bases, with 15 bases between. Germline CDR1 reads ENHRY; CDR2 reads SYGVKD. This CDR3 has 15 residues. The CDR3, as DNA: TGTGCCATCAGTGAGTCGGGCGCCGTTCAGGGGACCCAGTACTTC. Residues: CAISESGAVQGTQYF.

DNA for the CDR3: TGTGCCAGCAGTCTCCCTATACAGGGGGGGTCTGGGGCCAACGTCCTGACTTTC. It encodes CASSLPIQGGSGANVLTF. The V call is TRBV7-9, the J call TRBJ2-6; possible D gene TRBD1, 8 bases. Per germline, CDR1 SEHNR and CDR2 FQNEAQ (reference sequence). CDR3 length: 18 amino acids. The V gene lost 6 bases and the J gene lost 1 base, with 19 bases spanning the gap.

V gene TRBV6-4 combines with J gene TRBJ1-1; D is undetermined. Deletions cut 4 bases from V and 1 base from J, with 7 bases between. The germline V gene encodes CDR1 MRHNA and CDR2 SNTAGT. The CDR3 loop spans 13 amino acids. CDR3 in DNA: TGTGCCAGCAGTGTGGAGGGGAACACTGAAGCTTTCTTT. Translation gives CASSVEGNTEAFF.

This clone showed up just once. At one end the junction does not follow the germline gene, possibly because of a read error. The chain couples TRBV29-1 to TRBJ2-3; perhaps TRBD1 as D (6 bases). In germline, CDR1 is SQVTM, CDR2 ANQGSEA. This CDR3 spans 13 amino acids. CDR3 in amino acids: CSPRVQGTDTQYF. The CDR3 DNA reads TGTAGCCCGAGGGTTCAGGGGACAGATACGCAGTATTTT.

The chain has TRBV5-4 and TRBJ1-1, with D possibly being TRBD1 (6 bases). The CDR3 spans 14 residues. The V gene lost 1 base and the J gene lost 7 bases, with 14 bases spanning the gap. Germline V gene sequence: CDR1 SGHNT, CDR2 YYREEE (reference sequence). The CDR3 nucleotides read TGTGCCAGCAGCTTGAGTACAGGGACGGGTGAAGCTTTCTTT. Its protein is CASSLSTGTGEAFF. The full variable domain, rest sourced from reference TRBV5-4 and TRBJ1-1, is ETGVTQSPTHLIKTRGQQVTLRCSSQSGHNTVSWYQQALGQGPQFIFQYYREEENGRGNFPPRFSGLQFPNYSSELNVNALELDDSALYLCASSLSTGTGEAFFGQGTRLTVV.

The genes are TRBV4-2 and TRBJ2-1; D gene ambiguous. The CDR3 runs 16 residues. CDR1 is LGHNA, CDR2 YNFKEQ, per germline. V lost 3 bases, J lost 2 bases, and 14 bases lay in between. CDR3 in amino acids: CASSHFVLGAYNEQFF. For the CDR3, the DNA is TGTGCCAGCAGCCACTTCGTACTGGGCGCCTACAATGAGCAGTTCTTC.

The chain employs TRBV5-1 and TRBJ2-3, with 7 nucleotides matching TRBD1. Germline V gene lookup returns CDR1 SGHRS and CDR2 YFSETQ. CDR3 length equals 16 residues. V gave up 4 bases and J gave up 0 bases; unmatched junction bases: 8. CDR3 bases: TGCGCCAGCAGCAACGGGGACAGTGGAAGCACAGATACGCAGTATTTT. Amino acids: CASSNGDSGSTDTQYF.

V usage is TRBV9 and J usage is TRBJ2-2; D remains ambiguous. With 5 bases removed from V and 1 base from J, the gap between germline ends came to 9 bases. Germline CDR1 SGDLS, CDR2 YYNGEE. The CDR3 has 14 residues. CDR3 residues: CASSIAGNTGELFF. In DNA form, the CDR3 reads TGTGCCAGCAGTATCGCAGGGAACACCGGGGAGCTGTTTTTT.

The chain has TRBV10-3 and TRBJ1-3, with unresolved D. With the DNA end fitting TRBJ2-2 better, the J assignment may be wrong. CDR3 length equals 13 residues. CDR1 is ENHRY, CDR2 SYGVKD, per germline. CDR3 loop: CAITLVVHGELFF. The DNA of the CDR3 is TGTGCCATCACTCTGGTTGTCCACGGGGAGCTGTTTTTT.

This sequence joins TRBV5-1 and TRBJ2-3; TRBD2 might be the D (5 bases). The CDR3 is 15 residues long. V shed 2 bases and J shed 0 bases, with 10 bases lying between them. The germline V gene encodes CDR1 SGHRS and CDR2 YFSETQ. The DNA of the CDR3 is TGCGCCAGCAGCTTCGGGATGGGTAGCACAGATACGCAGTATTTT. Amino acid sequence: CASSFGMGSTDTQYF.

This chain links TRBV5-8 with TRBJ1-1; D uncertain. The V end was cut by 1 base, the J end by 1 base, with 8 bases between. Germline V lookup: CDR1 SGHTS, CDR2 YDEGEE. The CDR3 spans 14 residues. The CDR3 loop reads CASSLTLRNTEAFF. As DNA, the CDR3 is TGTGCCAGCAGCTTGACCTTGCGGAACACTGAAGCTTTCTTT.

This CDR3 is CASSSNRGLTDTQYF. The CDR3 nucleotides read TGTGCCAGCAGCTCGAACAGGGGATTGACGGATACGCAGTATTTT. The gene calls are TRBV7-9 and TRBJ2-3, with 7 bases that match TRBD1. The CDR3 sequence is 15 residues long. V shed 4 bases and J 6 bases; nucleotides not matched to a gene: 10. Germline V CDR1 and CDR2: SEHNR, FQNEAQ (reference sequence). The whole variable domain, remainder taken from reference TRBV7-9 and TRBJ2-3, is DTGVSQNPRHKITKRGQNVTFRCDPISEHNRLYWYRQTLGQGPEFLTYFQNEAQLEKSRLLSDRFSAERPKGSFSTLEIQRTEQGDSAMYLCASSSNRGLTDTQYFGPGTRLTVL.

This clone appeared a few times. The V call is TRBV6-6, the J call TRBJ2-7, with D possibly being TRBD1 (6 bases). Looked up from germline, CDR1 is MNHNY and CDR2 is SVGAGI (reference sequence). Trimming stripped 0 bases from V and 5 bases from J, with 17 bases between. This CDR3 spans 16 amino acids. The CDR3 DNA follows: TGTGCCAGCAGTTACTCGAGGGGCGCAGGGGCACACGAGCAGTACTTC. As protein: CASSYSRGAGAHEQYF.